This T cell receptor beta chain was sequenced for a study of cytomegalovirus exposure and HLA in healthy donors (dated by TCRdb to 2016 to 2017). Concerning the study at large: In an earlier analysis of some 550 of the donors, approximately 300 Gb of sequence data and 100 million or so unique TCR beta sequences from roughly 200 million T cells were reported. An early release that covered fewer than 750 HLA-typed donors contained approximately 290 gigabases of sequencing data and tens of millions of unique TCR sequences. Of the roughly 410 genotyped donors, more than 75% were placed in the genetic ancestry cluster associated with self-reported Caucasian donors. The study aimed to test whether signatures of past pathogen exposure could be identified by cataloging public T cell receptors. The T cell repertoires of 666 subjects were profiled by immunosequencing and related to cytomegalovirus serostatus. In addition to the first cohort of 650 to 800 subjects, a separate validation cohort of 130 or so different subjects was used. To predict cytomegalovirus infection status, the study combined high-throughput TCR immunosequencing, statistical association of individual TCRs with disease status, and machine learning. In a later analysis, previously published TCR beta repertoires from several hundred donors were re-analyzed and high-resolution HLA genotyping was added so that TCR occurrence patterns could be studied. Rather than using new phenotypic data, the later analysis identified candidate immune exposures from TCR beta sequences and from how often those sequences occurred across donors. To decide whether each TCR beta V gene segment behaved as functional or pseudogenic, an earlier analysis of approximately 620 of the donors relied on high-throughput TCR beta sequencing. Donor age, sex, ethnicity and CMV serostatus were collected together with the repertoire data. Genome-wide SNP genotypes for about 55% of the 666 donors were used in a later genetic analysis, which treated that subset as a discovery cohort. Every discovery cohort repertoire had been produced on one sequencing platform. Class I and class II HLA loci were covered by the typing at four-digit resolution. The number of typed donors differed by locus: 629-630 for A, B, C, DRB1 and DQB1; some 500 for DQA1; approximately 610 for DPA1; and about 450 for DPB1. Four or five DR-DQ haplotypes were handled as single units for association and clustering because linkage in the cohort was strong. Across around 400 genotyped donors of the cohort, an average of about 240,000 unique TCR beta nucleotide sequences per donor were sequenced, and 15% to 20% of those sequences were non-productive.

Overall results and qualifications from the work: Broadly in line with IMGT annotations, most TCR beta V segments showed up in productive rearrangements about 87% or about 30% of the time in an earlier analysis of 450 to 600 of the donors. A group of highly shared sequence variants was considered likely to be a technical artifact of the sequencing pipeline. A further reported finding was that TCR beta sequences accurately predicted the HLA-A and HLA-B alleles for most subjects in the first cohort. The study listed approximately 160 TCR beta chains as associated with cytomegalovirus. The classifier was reported to diagnose cytomegalovirus status with high specificity and sensitivity in both the original cohort and the validation cohort. In a later genetic analysis, fewer N-insertions in productive TCRs were reported among donors in an Asian-associated ancestry cluster than the roughly 700-donor mean. A later analysis found that TCR association rates varied across HLA loci, with DRB1 alleles showing the most associated TCRs and HLA-C alleles the fewest. Seventeen rarely observed V segments, including chromosome 9 orphons, were excluded from the earlier analysis of approximately 500 of the donors because counts were too low. Because some donors lacked HLA typing at each locus, the association tests relied only on the typed subset. While some public TCRs were present in many individuals, most TCR sequences turned up only very rarely across donors. Because the 87-base-pair reads could not distinguish some IMGT-functional V segments, including TRBV6-2 and TRBV6-3, those segments were excluded. Only TCR beta chains were sequenced in this cohort, and the absence of alpha or paired-chain data limited detectable features. A few of the identified cytomegalovirus-associated TCR beta chains were confirmed in vitro to be specific for cytomegalovirus antigens. In a later analysis, over 15,000 TCR beta sequences were associated with specific HLA alleles at a false discovery rate of 0.05. The authors suggested that the approach could potentially be extended to other disease states and immunological phenotypes. In a later analysis, HLA-associated TCR beta chains showed more clonal expansion and lower generation probabilities than non-associated chains that were equally common. Several of the top co-occurrence clusters appeared to be linked to parvovirus B19, influenza, CMV and Epstein-Barr virus, according to a later analysis. Correlated functional status among segregating V segments might reflect linkage disequilibrium, but an unknown experimental factor could not be ruled out. Sequencing depth was assumed to be roughly uniform across donors in the presence/absence analyses, though that assumption may not hold. According to a later analysis, most CMV-associated TCR beta chains appeared to be HLA-restricted, and the HLA associations seemed to be driven largely by CMV exposure. The only immune exposure information available for the cohort was CMV serostatus. When HLA alleles, especially DR and DQ, strongly co-occurred, attributing TCR associations to individual alleles was difficult. An association between a missense DCLRE1C variant and V-gene and J-gene trimming of TCR beta chains was found in a later genetic analysis and replicated in an independent cohort.

At the junction V is shortened by 8 bases and J by 5 bases, with 12 bases in between. CDR1 and CDR2 are read off the germline V gene as SNHLY and FYNNEI. From the cysteine through the phenylalanine, the CDR3 covers 12 amino acids. Only the CDR3 region is kept as DNA, spanning 36 bases read in frame from base 1. Comments on this clone: The target of this receptor is not known. No clone much larger than this one lies a single base away; base qualities are absent.

The receptor library was made with the immunoSEQ multiplex PCR assay. For the multiplex PCR, a mixture combining 60 forward primers for TCR Vbeta segments and 13 reverse primers for TCR Jbeta segments was used. Amplification of the CDR3 region of rearranged TCR beta genes was performed with a multiplex PCR assay on genomic DNA. The amplified TCR beta libraries were sequenced on the Illumina HiSeq System as 87-base-pair reads. The published analysis was carried out like this. In a later analysis, roughly 80 million unique TCR beta chains were counted across the roughly 610 repertoires, and roughly 11 million of these chains were shared by at least two donors. Raw reads were error-corrected and collapsed into unique sequences with a nearest-neighbor algorithm that merged closely related sequences to remove PCR and sequencing errors. CDR3 sequences were aligned to IMGT reference sequences to assign V, D and J gene segments. For a sequence to be retained, a match of at least six nucleotides to both a V gene segment and a J gene segment was required. A rearrangement was called productive if the CDR3 had no stop codons and remained in frame with V and J, and every other rearrangement was called non-productive. CDR3 was defined by IMGT convention, running from the second conserved V-encoded cysteine to the conserved J-encoded phenylalanine. In an earlier analysis of approximately 590 of the donors, sequences lacking an unambiguous match to a single V gene segment were excluded. In an earlier analysis of a few hundred of the donors, V segments were called functional above 56.7% productive rearrangements and were called segregating when the between-donor standard deviation exceeded 5%. A statistical classification framework was built to diagnose cytomegalovirus status from the catalog of TCR beta chain sequences. In a later analysis, TCR nucleotide sequences were compared against IMGT/GENE-DB human TR gene sequences so that V and J genes could be assigned. In a later analysis, CDR3 sequences and most-parsimonious VDJ recombination scenarios were assigned using the TCRdist pipeline. In a later analysis, each TCR beta chain was defined by its CDR3 amino acid sequence together with its V-gene family, and reads without a unique V-gene family were excluded. To address suspected cross-contamination and a sequencing artifact, a later analysis removed under 600 highly shared, low-generation-probability nucleotide sequences. In a later analysis, a clonal expansion index for each public chain was calculated from normalized within-repertoire ranks of inferred template counts. In a later analysis, generation probabilities were computed with a VDJ recombination model fitted to out-of-frame rearrangements, and the resulting probabilities were checked against IGoR. A later analysis scored TCR-TCR, TCR-HLA and TCR-CMV co-occurrence with hypergeometric tests, applying a repertoire-size bias correction to TCR pairs. To estimate false discovery rates, a later analysis permuted the HLA or CMV assignments 20 times. A later analysis grouped co-occurring TCRs with DBSCAN, adding TCRdist sequence similarity when clustering within HLA-allele-positive subsets. Repertoires with fewer than 30,000 or more than 120,000 public chains were left out of co-occurrence clustering, as were several repertoires with anomalous nucleotide sharing. Here the immuneACCESS table is served through TCRdb, limited to in-frame sequences with V and J called. Missing clones are a known gap in these copies; in checked studies unresolved V genes cover under half, and the rest lacks a known reason. That table gives V, J and clone size, and the DNA gave D and trimming. The sample table records roughly 190,000 clones; 79% of these occur just once. More than 1.5% of the sample goes to the ten largest clones.

The cohort was made up of about 670 healthy bone marrow donors. At the time of sampling, every cohort member was nominally healthy, though immune exposures that went unrecorded were likely present. The donor tested CMV seropositive, placing the donor among the roughly 300 seropositive members of the cohort. Each donor provided a peripheral blood sample, and peripheral blood mononuclear cells were used for TCR beta sequencing. Genomic DNA was extracted from the blood cell samples with the Qiagen DNeasy Blood Extraction Kit. The TCR was taken from a girl aged 10 to 17 in good health and CMV-seropositive. The receptor chain draws on TRBV2 and TRBJ2-5, with a tentative D gene TRBD1 over 6 matching bases. The sequenced sample was PBMCs. The CDR3 reads as follows: CASWWGPETQYF. Read as DNA, the sequence is TGTGCCAGCTGGTGGGGGCCTGAGACCCAGTACTTC.